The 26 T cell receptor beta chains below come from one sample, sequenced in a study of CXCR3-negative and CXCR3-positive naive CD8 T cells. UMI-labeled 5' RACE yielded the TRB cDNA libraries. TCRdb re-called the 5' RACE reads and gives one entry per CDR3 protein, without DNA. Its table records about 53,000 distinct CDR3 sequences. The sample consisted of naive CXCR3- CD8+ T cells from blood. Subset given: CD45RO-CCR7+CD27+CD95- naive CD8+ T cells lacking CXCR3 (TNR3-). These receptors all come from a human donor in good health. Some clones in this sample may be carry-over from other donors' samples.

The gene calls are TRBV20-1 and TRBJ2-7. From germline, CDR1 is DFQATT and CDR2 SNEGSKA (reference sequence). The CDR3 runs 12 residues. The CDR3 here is CSARDIGYEQYF.

CDR3 residues: CATSGGTFETQYF. This chain joins TRBV15 and TRBJ2-5; TCRdb gives TRBD1 as the D gene, but with no DNA this cannot be confirmed. This CDR3 is 13 amino acids long. Looked up from germline, CDR1 is LNHNV and CDR2 is YYDKDF (reference sequence).

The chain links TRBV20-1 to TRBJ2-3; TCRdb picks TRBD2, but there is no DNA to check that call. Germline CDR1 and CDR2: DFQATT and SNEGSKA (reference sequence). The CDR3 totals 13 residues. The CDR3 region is CSARLAATDTQYF.

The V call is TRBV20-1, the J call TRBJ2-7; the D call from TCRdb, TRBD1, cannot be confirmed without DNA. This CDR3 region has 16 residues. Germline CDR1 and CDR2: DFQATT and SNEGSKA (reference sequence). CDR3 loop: CSASMGQGLVLYEQYF.

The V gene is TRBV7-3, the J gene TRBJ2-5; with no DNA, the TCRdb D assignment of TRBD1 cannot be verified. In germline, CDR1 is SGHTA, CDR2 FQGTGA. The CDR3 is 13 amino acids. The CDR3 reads CASSTRWGETQYF.

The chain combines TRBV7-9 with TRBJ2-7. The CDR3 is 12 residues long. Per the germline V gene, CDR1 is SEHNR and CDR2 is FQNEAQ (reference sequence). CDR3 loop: CASSLGSLEQYF.

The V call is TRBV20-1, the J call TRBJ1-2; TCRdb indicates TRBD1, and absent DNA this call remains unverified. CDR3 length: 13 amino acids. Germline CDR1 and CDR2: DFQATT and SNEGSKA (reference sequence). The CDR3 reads CSARDRDSYGYTF.

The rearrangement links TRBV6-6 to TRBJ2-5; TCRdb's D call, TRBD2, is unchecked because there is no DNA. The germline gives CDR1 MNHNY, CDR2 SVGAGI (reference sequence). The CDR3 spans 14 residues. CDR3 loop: CASSLGRGQETQYF.

CDR3 protein: CSARVSGGPGYNEQFF. The chain employs TRBV20-1 and TRBJ2-1; no DNA is available, so the TRBD2 call from TCRdb remains unchecked. The CDR3 loop spans 16 amino acids. Germline lookup yields CDR1 DFQATT and CDR2 SNEGSKA (reference sequence).

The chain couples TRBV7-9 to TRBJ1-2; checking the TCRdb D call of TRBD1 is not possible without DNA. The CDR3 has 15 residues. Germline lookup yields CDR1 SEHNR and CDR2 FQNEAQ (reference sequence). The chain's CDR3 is CASSQRDSAFYGYTF.

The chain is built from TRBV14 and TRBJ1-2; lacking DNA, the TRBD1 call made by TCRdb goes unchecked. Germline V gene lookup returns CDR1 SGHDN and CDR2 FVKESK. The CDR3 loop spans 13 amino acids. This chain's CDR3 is CASSARGRSVYTF.

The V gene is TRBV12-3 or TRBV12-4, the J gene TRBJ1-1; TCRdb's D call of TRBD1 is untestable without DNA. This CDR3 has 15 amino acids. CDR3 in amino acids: CASSPLVQLNTEAFF.

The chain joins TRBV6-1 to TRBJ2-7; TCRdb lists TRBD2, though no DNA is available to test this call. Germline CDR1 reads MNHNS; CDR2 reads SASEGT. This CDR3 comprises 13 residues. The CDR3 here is CASNSGGANEQYF.

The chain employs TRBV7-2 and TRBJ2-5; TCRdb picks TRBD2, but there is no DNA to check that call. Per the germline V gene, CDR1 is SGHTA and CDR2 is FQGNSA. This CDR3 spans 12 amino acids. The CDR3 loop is CASSQGLGTQYF.

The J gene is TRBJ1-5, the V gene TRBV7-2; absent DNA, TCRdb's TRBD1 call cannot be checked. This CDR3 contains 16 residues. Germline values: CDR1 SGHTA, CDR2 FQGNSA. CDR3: CASSNPGVTDNQPQHF.

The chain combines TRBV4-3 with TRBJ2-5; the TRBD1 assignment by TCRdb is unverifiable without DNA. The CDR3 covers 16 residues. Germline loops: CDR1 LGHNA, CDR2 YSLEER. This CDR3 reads CASSPSPTGGHETQYF.

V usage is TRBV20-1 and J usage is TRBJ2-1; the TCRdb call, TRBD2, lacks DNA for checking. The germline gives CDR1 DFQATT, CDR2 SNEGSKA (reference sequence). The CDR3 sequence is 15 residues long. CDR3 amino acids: CSARPDYTSYNEQFF.

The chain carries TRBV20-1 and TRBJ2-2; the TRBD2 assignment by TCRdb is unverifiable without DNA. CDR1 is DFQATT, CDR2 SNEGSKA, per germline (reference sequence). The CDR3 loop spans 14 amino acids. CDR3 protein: CSARRLAGTGELFF.

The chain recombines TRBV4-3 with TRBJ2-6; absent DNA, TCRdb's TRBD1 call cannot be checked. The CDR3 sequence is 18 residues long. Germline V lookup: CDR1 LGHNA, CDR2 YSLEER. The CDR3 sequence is CASSQEDRGRSGANALTF.

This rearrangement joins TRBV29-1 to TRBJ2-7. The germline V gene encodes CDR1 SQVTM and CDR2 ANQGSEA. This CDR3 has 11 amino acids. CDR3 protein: CSVGGSYEQYF.

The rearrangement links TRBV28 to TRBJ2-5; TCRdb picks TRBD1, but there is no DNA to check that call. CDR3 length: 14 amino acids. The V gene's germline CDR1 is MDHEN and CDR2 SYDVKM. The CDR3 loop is CASSPHGSQETQYF.

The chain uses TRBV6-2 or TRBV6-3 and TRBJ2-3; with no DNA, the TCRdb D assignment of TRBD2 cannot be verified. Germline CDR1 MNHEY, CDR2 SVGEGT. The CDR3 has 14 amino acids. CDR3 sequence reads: CASSGLAHRDTQYF.

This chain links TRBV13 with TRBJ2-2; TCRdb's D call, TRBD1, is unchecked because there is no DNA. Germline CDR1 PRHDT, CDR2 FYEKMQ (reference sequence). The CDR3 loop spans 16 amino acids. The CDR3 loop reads CASSWGTGLNTGELFF.

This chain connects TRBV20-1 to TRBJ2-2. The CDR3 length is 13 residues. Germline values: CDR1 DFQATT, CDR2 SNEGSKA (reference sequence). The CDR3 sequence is CSASGRNTGELFF.

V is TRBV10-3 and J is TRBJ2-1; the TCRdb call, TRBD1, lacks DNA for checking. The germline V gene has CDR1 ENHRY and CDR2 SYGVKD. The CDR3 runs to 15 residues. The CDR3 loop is CAISDPTGSYNEQFF.

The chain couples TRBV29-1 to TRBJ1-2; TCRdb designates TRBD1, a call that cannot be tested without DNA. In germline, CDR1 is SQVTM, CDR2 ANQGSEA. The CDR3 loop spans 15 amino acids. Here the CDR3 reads CSVEDDRGARYGYTF.